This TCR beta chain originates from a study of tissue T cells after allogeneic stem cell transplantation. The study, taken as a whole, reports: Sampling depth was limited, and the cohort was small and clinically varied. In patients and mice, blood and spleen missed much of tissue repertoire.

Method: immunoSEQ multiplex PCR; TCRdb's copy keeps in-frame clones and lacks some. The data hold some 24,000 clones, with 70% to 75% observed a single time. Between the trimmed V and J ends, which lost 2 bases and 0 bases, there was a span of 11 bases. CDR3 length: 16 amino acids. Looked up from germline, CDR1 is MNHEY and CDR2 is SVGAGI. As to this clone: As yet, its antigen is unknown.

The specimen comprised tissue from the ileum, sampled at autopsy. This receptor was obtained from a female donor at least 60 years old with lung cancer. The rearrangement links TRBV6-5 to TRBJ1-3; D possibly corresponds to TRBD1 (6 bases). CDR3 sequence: CASSYNQGYSGNTIYF. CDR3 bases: TGTGCCAGCAGTTACAACCAGGGGTACTCTGGAAACACCATATATTTT.